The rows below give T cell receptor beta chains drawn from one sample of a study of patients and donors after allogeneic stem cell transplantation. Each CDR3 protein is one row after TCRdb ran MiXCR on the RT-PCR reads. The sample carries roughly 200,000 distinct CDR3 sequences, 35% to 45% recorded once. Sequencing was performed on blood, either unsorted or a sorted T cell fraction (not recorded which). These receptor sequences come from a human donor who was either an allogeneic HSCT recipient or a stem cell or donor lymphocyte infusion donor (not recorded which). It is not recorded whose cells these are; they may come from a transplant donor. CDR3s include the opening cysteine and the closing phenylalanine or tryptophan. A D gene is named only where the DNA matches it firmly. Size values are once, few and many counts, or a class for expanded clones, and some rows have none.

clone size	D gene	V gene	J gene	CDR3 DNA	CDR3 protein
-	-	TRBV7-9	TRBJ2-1	TGTGCCAGCAGCCGAGTTAGACCGGGAAGGCGCGAGCAGTTCTTC	CASSRVRPGRREQFF
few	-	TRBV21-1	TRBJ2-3	TGTGCCAGCAGCAAAGGACCCAGCCGGTTAGATACGCAGTATTTT	CASSKGPSRLDTQYF
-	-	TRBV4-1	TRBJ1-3	TGCGCCAGCAGCCAAAAGAGTTCTTCTGGAAACACCATATATTTT	CASSQKSSSGNTIYF
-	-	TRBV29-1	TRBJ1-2	TGCAGCGCCACCGGGACACGCTATGGCTACACCTTC	CSATGTRYGYTF
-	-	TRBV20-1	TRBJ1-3	TGCAGTGCTAGAGATGTCGTGTACTCTGGAAACACCATATATTTT	CSARDVVYSGNTIYF
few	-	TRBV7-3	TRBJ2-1	TGTGCCAGCAGCCCTAAGCGTTATGCCTACAATGAGCAGTTCTTC	CASSPKRYAYNEQFF
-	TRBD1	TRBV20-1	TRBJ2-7	TGCAGTGCTAGAGACGACAGGGCCTACGAGCAGTACTTC	CSARDDRAYEQYF
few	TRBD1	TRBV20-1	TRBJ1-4	TGCAGCGGAGGGGGCACTAATGAAAAACTGTTTTTT	CSGGGTNEKLFF
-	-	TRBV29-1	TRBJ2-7	TGCAGCGTTGAAGTTTGGCTCCGGGGATCCTACGAGCAGTACTTC	CSVEVWLRGSYEQYF
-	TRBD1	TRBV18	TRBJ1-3	TGTGCCAGCTCACCAGGACAGGGGGCGCGTGGAAACACCATATATTTT	CASSPGQGARGNTIYF
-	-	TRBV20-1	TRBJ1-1	TGCAGTGCTAGAGATGGAACGAACACTGAAGCTTTCTTT	CSARDGTNTEAFF
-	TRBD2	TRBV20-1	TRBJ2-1	TGCAGTGCGCGGACTAGCGGGGGGTTCCTCAATGAGCAGTTCTTC	CSARTSGGFLNEQFF
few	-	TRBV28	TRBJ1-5	TGTGCCAGCAGATACAGGGATAGCAATCAGCCCCAGCATTTT	CASRYRDSNQPQHF
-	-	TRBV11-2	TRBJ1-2	TGTGCCAGCAGCTTAGTGGACTATGGCTACACCTTC	CASSLVDYGYTF
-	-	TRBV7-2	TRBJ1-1	TGTGCCAGCAGCTTGGCTGGGATTAGGTACACTGAAGCTTTCTTT	CASSLAGIRYTEAFF
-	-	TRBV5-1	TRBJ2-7	TGCGCCAGCAGCTTGGTGTACGGGACCTACGAGCAGTACTTC	CASSLVYGTYEQYF
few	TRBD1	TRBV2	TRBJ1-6	TGTGCCAGCAGTGGAGGAGGGGACAGTTATAATTCACCCCTCCACTTT	CASSGGGDSYNSPLHF
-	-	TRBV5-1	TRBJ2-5	TGCGCCAGCAGTAAAGGGGAAAAGACCCAGTACTTC	CASSKGEKTQYF
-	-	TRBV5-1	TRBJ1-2	TGCGCCAGCAGCCCCTCTGGGGGGGGACCCCCCTTTGGCTATGGCTACACCTTC	CASSPSGGGPPFGYGYTF
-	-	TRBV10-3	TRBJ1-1	TGTGCCATCAGTGAGCGGGGCACTGAAGCTTTCTTT	CAISERGTEAFF
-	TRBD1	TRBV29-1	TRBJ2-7	TGCAGCGTTGAAGACGGACAGGGAACCCAGCAGTACTTC	CSVEDGQGTQQYF
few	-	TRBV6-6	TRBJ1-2	TGTGCCAGCAGAGACGTGGACGGGAACTATGGCTACACCTTC	CASRDVDGNYGYTF
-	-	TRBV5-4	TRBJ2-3	TGTGCCAGCAGCTGGGGGGCAGATACGCAGTATTTT	CASSWGADTQYF
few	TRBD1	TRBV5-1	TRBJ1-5	TGCGCCAGCAGCTTGGTAGCAGGGGGAAGGGGCAATCAGCCCCAGCATTTT	CASSLVAGGRGNQPQHF
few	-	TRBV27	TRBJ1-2	TGTGCCAGCAGTTTATCACAACAGCAGTTCTATGGCTACACCTTC	CASSLSQQQFYGYTF
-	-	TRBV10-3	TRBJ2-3	TGTGCCATCAGTGAGTCTTTGAGGGGCGCAGATACGCAGTATTTT	CAISESLRGADTQYF